Described below is a single T cell receptor beta chain sequence and its context. The sample is drawn from a study of blood T cell repertoires in COVID-19. Original analysis: Amplified reference gene primers provided the basis for estimating nucleated cell counts. The assay was immunoSEQ multiplex PCR, and TCRdb's table has in-frame clones only and misses some. Clonal size and the V and J genes are those of that table, whereas D and trimming came from the DNA. The profile shows 110,000 to 150,000 clones, over 75% of them singletons. Germline V gene data show CDR1 as SEHNR and CDR2 as FQNEAQ (reference sequence). V lost 5 bases and J lost 3; bases outside the gene matches: 9. This CDR3 region has 15 residues.

This TCR came from a woman aged 45-60 years with acute or convalescent COVID-19. Sequencing input: peripheral blood. The chain joins TRBV7-9 to TRBJ2-7, with TRBD2 matching 8 bases. As DNA, the CDR3 is TGTGCCAGCAGCCCACCGGGACTAGTAGGCTACGAGCAGTACTTC. Translating it yields CASSPPGLVGYEQYF.